Listed below are T cell receptor beta chains from one sample, sequenced in a study of response to subunit inactivated influenza vaccine. TCRdb processed the RT-PCR reads anew with MiXCR; each CDR3 protein has one entry. The profile shows a few hundred thousand distinct CDR3 sequences, roughly 7.6% of them singletons. Specimen: PBMCs from blood, collected around 2 years after vaccination. These TCRs come from a man in his fifties or sixties who received an inactivated influenza vaccine. Both conserved end residues are part of each CDR3. Each record gives: clone size, D gene, V gene, J gene, CDR3 protein, CDR3 DNA. A D gene is named only where the DNA matches it firmly. Clone size is not always given. Where it is, it says once, few, many or a class for expanded clones.

clone_size: -
d_call: -
v_call: TRBV7-6
j_call: TRBJ2-6
cdr3_aa: CASSAGGDLLSGANVLTF
cdr3_nt: TGTGCCAGCAGCGCAGGAGGGGACCTCCTCTCTGGGGCCAACGTCCTGACTTTC

clone_size: many
d_call: -
v_call: TRBV20-1
j_call: TRBJ2-7
cdr3_aa: CSARDPRTSYEQYF
cdr3_nt: TGCAGTGCTAGAGATCCTAGGACATCCTACGAGCAGTACTTC

clone_size: many
d_call: -
v_call: TRBV5-1
j_call: TRBJ2-5
cdr3_aa: CASSSKFRDFQETQYF
cdr3_nt: TGCGCCAGCAGCTCGAAATTCCGGGACTTCCAAGAGACCCAGTACTTC

clone_size: -
d_call: -
v_call: TRBV18
j_call: TRBJ2-1
cdr3_aa: CASSPPASYNEQFF
cdr3_nt: TGTGCCAGCTCACCCCCGGCCTCCTACAATGAGCAGTTCTTC

clone_size: few
d_call: -
v_call: TRBV7-2
j_call: TRBJ2-1
cdr3_aa: CASSYMGRYNEQFF
cdr3_nt: TGTGCCAGCAGCTACATGGGAAGATACAATGAGCAGTTCTTC

clone_size: many
d_call: TRBD1
v_call: TRBV5-1
j_call: TRBJ2-1
cdr3_aa: CASSLGTGTTEQFF
cdr3_nt: TGCGCCAGCAGCTTGGGGACAGGGACCACTGAGCAGTTCTTC

clone_size: -
d_call: -
v_call: TRBV19
j_call: TRBJ2-7
cdr3_aa: CASSIAGTPYEQYF
cdr3_nt: TGTGCCAGTAGTATAGCTGGGACACCCTACGAGCAGTACTTC

clone_size: many
d_call: -
v_call: TRBV12-3/TRBV12-4
j_call: TRBJ1-1
cdr3_aa: CASRQDSGHTEAFF
cdr3_nt: TGTGCCAGCAGGCAAGACAGCGGGCACACTGAAGCTTTCTTT

clone_size: few
d_call: TRBD1
v_call: TRBV10-3
j_call: TRBJ1-2
cdr3_aa: CAIRDRGPDGYTF
cdr3_nt: TGTGCCATAAGGGACAGGGGTCCGGATGGCTACACCTTC

clone_size: -
d_call: -
v_call: TRBV24-1
j_call: TRBJ2-3
cdr3_aa: CATSDLTTGYTQYF
cdr3_nt: TGTGCCACCAGTGATTTGACGACAGGTTATACGCAGTATTTT

clone_size: few
d_call: TRBD2
v_call: TRBV4-3
j_call: TRBJ2-5
cdr3_aa: CASSPSGVQETQYF
cdr3_nt: TGCGCCAGCAGCCCTAGCGGGGTCCAAGAGACCCAGTACTTC

clone_size: -
d_call: -
v_call: TRBV5-6
j_call: TRBJ2-7
cdr3_aa: CASSLYQSTALFF
cdr3_nt: TGTGCCAGCAGCTTGTACCAGTCAACAGCTCTCTTCTTC

clone_size: -
d_call: TRBD1
v_call: TRBV11-1
j_call: TRBJ2-7
cdr3_aa: CASSLWTGSNEQYF
cdr3_nt: TGTGCCAGCAGCCTATGGACAGGGAGTAACGAGCAGTACTTC

clone_size: few
d_call: -
v_call: TRBV20-1
j_call: TRBJ1-4
cdr3_aa: CSALVATNEKLFF
cdr3_nt: TGCAGTGCCCTAGTTGCCACTAATGAAAAACTGTTTTTT

clone_size: -
d_call: -
v_call: TRBV20-1
j_call: TRBJ2-3
cdr3_aa: CSARQGVSDTQYF
cdr3_nt: TGCAGTGCTAGACAGGGAGTTTCCGATACGCAGTATTTT

clone_size: -
d_call: -
v_call: TRBV20-1
j_call: TRBJ1-1
cdr3_aa: CSALSGRNTEAFF
cdr3_nt: TGCAGTGCTCTGTCCGGCAGAAACACTGAAGCTTTCTTT

clone_size: many
d_call: TRBD1
v_call: TRBV7-9
j_call: TRBJ2-4
cdr3_aa: CASSLLTGGSSIQYF
cdr3_nt: TGTGCCAGCAGCTTACTTACAGGGGGCTCCAGCATTCAGTACTTC

clone_size: -
d_call: -
v_call: TRBV4-1
j_call: TRBJ2-7
cdr3_aa: CASSQVGGTEQYF
cdr3_nt: TGCGCCAGCAGCCAAGTAGGGGGGACCGAGCAGTACTTC

clone_size: many
d_call: -
v_call: TRBV11-2
j_call: TRBJ1-1
cdr3_aa: CASSRGGGGKTEAFF
cdr3_nt: TGTGCCAGCAGCCGTGGCGGGGGGGGTAAAACTGAAGCTTTCTTT

clone_size: many
d_call: -
v_call: TRBV6-1
j_call: TRBJ1-1
cdr3_aa: CASSEVQSTEAFF
cdr3_nt: TGTGCCAGCAGTGAGGTACAAAGCACTGAAGCTTTCTTT

clone_size: -
d_call: -
v_call: TRBV4-2
j_call: TRBJ2-7
cdr3_aa: CASSQDQGGHRSYEQYF
cdr3_nt: TGTGCCAGCAGCCAAGATCAGGGCGGACACCGATCCTACGAGCAGTACTTC

clone_size: few
d_call: TRBD1
v_call: TRBV6-1
j_call: TRBJ1-4
cdr3_aa: CASSTRDRGLGKLFF
cdr3_nt: TGTGCCAGCAGTACCCGGGACAGGGGGCTCGGAAAACTGTTTTTT

clone_size: few
d_call: -
v_call: TRBV9
j_call: TRBJ2-1
cdr3_aa: CASSVGGYEQFF
cdr3_nt: TGTGCCAGCAGCGTAGGCGGGTATGAGCAGTTCTTC

clone_size: -
d_call: TRBD2
v_call: TRBV18
j_call: TRBJ2-1
cdr3_aa: CASSPAASGISYNEQFF
cdr3_nt: TGTGCCAGCTCACCGGCGGCTAGCGGGATTTCCTACAATGAGCAGTTCTTC

clone_size: few
d_call: -
v_call: TRBV18
j_call: TRBJ2-6
cdr3_aa: CASSPVGSVSSGANVLTF
cdr3_nt: TGTGCCAGCTCACCAGTCGGTAGCGTGAGCTCTGGGGCCAACGTCCTGACTTTC

clone_size: many
d_call: -
v_call: TRBV2
j_call: TRBJ2-1
cdr3_aa: CASSDSRSYNEQFF
cdr3_nt: TGTGCCAGCAGTGACAGCCGCTCCTACAATGAGCAGTTCTTC

clone_size: -
d_call: -
v_call: TRBV29-1
j_call: TRBJ1-1
cdr3_aa: CSGGRPGTEAFF
cdr3_nt: TGCAGCGGTGGACGGCCGGGCACTGAAGCTTTCTTT

clone_size: -
d_call: TRBD1
v_call: TRBV27
j_call: TRBJ2-7
cdr3_aa: CASSRDGQGSYEQYF
cdr3_nt: TGTGCCAGCAGTCGAGACGGACAGGGTTCCTACGAGCAGTACTTC

clone_size: -
d_call: -
v_call: TRBV15
j_call: TRBJ2-3
cdr3_aa: CATSRDLGSTDTQYF
cdr3_nt: TGTGCCACCAGCAGAGATCTTGGGAGCACAGATACGCAGTATTTT

clone_size: few
d_call: -
v_call: TRBV28
j_call: TRBJ1-1
cdr3_aa: CASLSVGNTEAFF
cdr3_nt: TGTGCCAGCCTTAGTGTGGGGAACACTGAAGCTTTCTTT

clone_size: -
d_call: -
v_call: TRBV5-1
j_call: TRBJ2-1
cdr3_aa: CASSSGGGTYNEQFF
cdr3_nt: TGCGCCAGCAGCTCCGGCGGGGGCACCTACAATGAGCAGTTCTTC

clone_size: few
d_call: TRBD1
v_call: TRBV20-1
j_call: TRBJ2-7
cdr3_aa: CSAADRAPYEQYF
cdr3_nt: TGCAGTGCTGCCGACAGGGCCCCCTACGAGCAGTACTTC

clone_size: few
d_call: -
v_call: TRBV27
j_call: TRBJ2-7
cdr3_aa: CASSLSQPSYEQYF
cdr3_nt: TGTGCCAGCAGTTTATCTCAGCCGTCCTACGAGCAGTACTTC

clone_size: -
d_call: TRBD2
v_call: TRBV6-1
j_call: TRBJ2-3
cdr3_aa: CASSSGGHTDTQYF
cdr3_nt: TGTGCCAGCAGTAGCGGGGGACACACAGATACGCAGTATTTT